This TCR beta chain originates from a study of CD4 T cells in relation to SARS-CoV-2 and coronaviruses. As for this clone: No antigen is known for it.

Uncultured naive and memory CD4+ T cells supplied DNA for deep TCR-beta sequencing. This table comes from immunoSEQ multiplex PCR, and its TCRdb copy is limited to in-frame clones, with some not included. The table lists about 56,000 clones, about 90% of them singletons. Study-wide findings and caveats: Pre-pandemic and post-infection samples never came from the same donor.

Trimming at V came to 3 bases and at J to 5 bases, leaving 5 bases not matched to a gene. The germline V gene has CDR1 KGHSH and CDR2 LQKENI. The CDR3 is 16 amino acids. The sequenced material came from naive CD4+ T cells from PBMCs. Subset meaning: naive CD4+ T cells isolated by negative enrichment. This chain uses TRBV18 with TRBJ2-3, with 13 nucleotides matching TRBD2. This TCR derives from an adult with COVID-19. CDR3 sequence reads: CASSPPGLAGEDTQYF. The CDR3 nucleotides read TGTGCCAGCTCACCTCCTGGACTAGCGGGAGAAGATACGCAGTATTTT.